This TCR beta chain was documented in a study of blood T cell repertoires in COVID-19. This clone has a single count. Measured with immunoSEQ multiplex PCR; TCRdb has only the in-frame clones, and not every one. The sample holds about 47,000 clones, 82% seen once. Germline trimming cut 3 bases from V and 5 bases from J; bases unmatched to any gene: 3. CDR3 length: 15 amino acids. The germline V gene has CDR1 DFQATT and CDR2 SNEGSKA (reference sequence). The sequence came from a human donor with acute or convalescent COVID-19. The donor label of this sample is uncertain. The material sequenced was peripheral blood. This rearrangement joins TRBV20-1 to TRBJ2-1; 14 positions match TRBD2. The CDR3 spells CSASRLAGGHNEQFF. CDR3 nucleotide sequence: TGCAGTGCTAGTAGACTAGCGGGGGGGCACAATGAGCAGTTCTTC.